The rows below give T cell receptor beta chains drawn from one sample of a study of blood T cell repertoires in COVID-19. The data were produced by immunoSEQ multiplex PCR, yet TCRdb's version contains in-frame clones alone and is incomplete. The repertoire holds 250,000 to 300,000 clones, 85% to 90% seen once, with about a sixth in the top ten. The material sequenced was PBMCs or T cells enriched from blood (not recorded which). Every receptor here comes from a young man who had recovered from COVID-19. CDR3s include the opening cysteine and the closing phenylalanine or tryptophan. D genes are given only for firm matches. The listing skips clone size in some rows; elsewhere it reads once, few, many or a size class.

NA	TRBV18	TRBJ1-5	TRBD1	TGTGCCAGCTCACTTACAGGGGGCCCTCAGCCCCAGCATTTT	CASSLTGGPQPQHF
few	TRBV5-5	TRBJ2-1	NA	TGTGCCAGCAGCCCGCAACTAGAGGTGAAGCAGTTCTTC	CASSPQLEVKQFF
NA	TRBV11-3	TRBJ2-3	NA	TGTGCCAGCAGCTTAGTGGGGGGTAGCACAGATACGCAGTATTTT	CASSLVGGSTDTQYF
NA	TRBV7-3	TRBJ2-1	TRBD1	TGTGCCAGCAGCCGTCGGGGACAGGGTGATTTTGAGCAGTTCTTC	CASSRRGQGDFEQFF
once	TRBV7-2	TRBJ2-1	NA	TGTGCCAGCAGCCACCTGGAGGTTTACAATGAGCAGTTCTTC	CASSHLEVYNEQFF
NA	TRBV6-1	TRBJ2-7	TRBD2	TGTGCCAGCAGTGGGACTAGCGGGAGTTGGGACCACGAGCAGTACTTC	CASSGTSGSWDHEQYF
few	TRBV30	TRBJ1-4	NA	TGTGCCTGGAGTCCTTGGAGGGCCACCAATGAAAAACTGTTTTTT	CAWSPWRATNEKLFF
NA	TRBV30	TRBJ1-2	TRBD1	TGTGCCTGGAGTACAGGGGTCATCGACTATGGCTACACCTTC	CAWSTGVIDYGYTF
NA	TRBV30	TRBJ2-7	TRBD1	TGTGCCTGGAGTGTAAAGGGGACAGGGTTCTACGAGCAGTACTTC	CAWSVKGTGFYEQYF
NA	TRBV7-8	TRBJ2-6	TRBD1	TGTGCCAGCAGCGCAAGGACAGGGACTCCCTCTGGGGCCAACGTCCTGACTTTC	CASSARTGTPSGANVLTF
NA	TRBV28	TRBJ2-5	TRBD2	TGTGCCAGCAGTTTGCGGGAGGAGGAGACCCAGTACTTC	CASSLREEETQYF
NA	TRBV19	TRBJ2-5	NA	TGTGCCAGTAGTATAGCCGCCCGGGTGGGAGAGACCCAGTACTTC	CASSIAARVGETQYF
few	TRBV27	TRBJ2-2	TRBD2	TGTGCCAGCAGTTTATCGGAAGCGGCTAGCGGGGGCCCCAGGGGCACCGGGGAGCTGTTTTTT	CASSLSEAASGGPRGTGELFF
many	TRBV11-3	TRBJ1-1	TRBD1	TGTGCCAGCAGCTTAGAGGGGCGTGTCCTAGGGGGCGCCGACTGGACTGAAGCTTTCTTT	CASSLEGRVLGGADWTEAFF
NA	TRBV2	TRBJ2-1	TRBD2	TGTGCCAGCAGTGAGAATAGCGGGGGACCCAATGAGCAGTTCTTC	CASSENSGGPNEQFF
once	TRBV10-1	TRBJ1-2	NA	TGCGCCAGCAGTTTAACAGCCGAATATGGCTACACCTTC	CASSLTAEYGYTF
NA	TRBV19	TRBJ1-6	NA	TGTGCCAGTAGTTCAGGGAAGGGGCCCTTTTCACCCCTCCACTTT	CASSSGKGPFSPLHF
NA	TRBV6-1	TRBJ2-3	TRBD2	TGTGCCAGCAGTGAAACCGGGACTAGCGGGAGGAAGCAGTATTTT	CASSETGTSGRKQYF
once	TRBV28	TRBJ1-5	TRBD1	TGTGCCAGCAGTTTCCCGACAGGGCGGTGGCAGCCCCAGCATTTT	CASSFPTGRWQPQHF
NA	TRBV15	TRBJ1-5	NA	TGTGCCACCAGCTTAGAACGGGGGTCCAATCAGCCCCAGCATTTT	CATSLERGSNQPQHF
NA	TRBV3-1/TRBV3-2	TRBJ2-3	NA	TGTGCCAGCAGCCTCGGGTCTAGCCTAAGCACAGATACGCAGTATTTT	CASSLGSSLSTDTQYF
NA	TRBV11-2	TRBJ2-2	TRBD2	TGTGCCAGCAGCTCTCCGCTAGCGGGGGGGCCTACCGGGGAGCTGTTTTTT	CASSSPLAGGPTGELFF
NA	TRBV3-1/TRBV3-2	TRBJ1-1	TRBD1	TGTGCCAGCAGCCGCCGGACAGGAGGAACTGAAGCTTTCTTT	CASSRRTGGTEAFF
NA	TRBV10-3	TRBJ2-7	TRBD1	TGTGCCATCAGGACCGGGACAGGGGGTAGCGAGCAGTACTTC	CAIRTGTGGSEQYF
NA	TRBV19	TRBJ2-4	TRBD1	TGTGCCACAGGGACAGGGGAGTACATTCAGTACTTC	CATGTGEYIQYF
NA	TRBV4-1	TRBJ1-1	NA	TGCGCCAGCAGCCAAGTAGGGGCAGGCCGGAACACTGAAGCTTTCTTT	CASSQVGAGRNTEAFF
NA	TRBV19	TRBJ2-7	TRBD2	TGTGCCAGTAGTATAATGGGGACTAGCGGGAGGGCCTACGAGCAGTACTTC	CASSIMGTSGRAYEQYF
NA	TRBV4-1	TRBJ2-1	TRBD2	TGCGCCAGCAGCCAAGATGCGACTAGCAGCAATGAGCAGTTCTTC	CASSQDATSSNEQFF
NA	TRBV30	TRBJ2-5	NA	TGTGCCTGGAGTGGACTAGATTCAGGGACCCAGTACTTC	CAWSGLDSGTQYF
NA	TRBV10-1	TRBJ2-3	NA	TGCGCCAGCAGTGAGTACAGCTTCACAGATACGCAGTATTTT	CASSEYSFTDTQYF
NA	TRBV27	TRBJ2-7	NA	TGTGCCAGCAGTATCCGGGGTCCCACCTACGAGCAGTACTTC	CASSIRGPTYEQYF
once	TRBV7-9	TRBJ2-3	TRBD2	TGTGCCAGCAGCACGCTCGTTCAAGCGGGAGGATACACAGATACGCAGTATTTT	CASSTLVQAGGYTDTQYF
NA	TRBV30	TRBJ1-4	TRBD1	TGTGCCTGGACCGCGCCGGGACAGGGAGTTGTGTGGAAACTGTTTTTT	CAWTAPGQGVVWKLFF
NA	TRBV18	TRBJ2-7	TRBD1	TGTGCCAGCTCACCACTGGGACAGGGCACTGGAGAGCAGTACTTC	CASSPLGQGTGEQYF
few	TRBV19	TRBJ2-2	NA	TGTGCCAGCGCCGGCCAGGGGCACACCGGGGAGCTGTTTTTT	CASAGQGHTGELFF
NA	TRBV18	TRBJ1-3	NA	TGTGCCAGCTCACCAGAGTACCACTCTGGAAACACCATATATTTT	CASSPEYHSGNTIYF
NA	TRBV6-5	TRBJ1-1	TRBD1	TGTGCCAGCAGACCACCCCAGGGGGGCACTGAAGCTTTCTTT	CASRPPQGGTEAFF
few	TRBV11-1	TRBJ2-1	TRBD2	TGTGCCAGCAGCTTAGTCCCTAGCGGGGGTATAAATGAGCAGTTCTTC	CASSLVPSGGINEQFF
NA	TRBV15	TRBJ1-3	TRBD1	TGTGCCACCAGCTTGGACAGGGCAAACACCATATATTTT	CATSLDRANTIYF
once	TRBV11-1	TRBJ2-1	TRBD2	TGTGCCAGCAGCTTTCAGGGCGGGAGGATGTACAATGAGCAGTTCTTC	CASSFQGGRMYNEQFF
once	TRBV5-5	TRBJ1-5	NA	TGTGCCAGCAGCTTTGGGCCTGTTAACAATCAGCCCCAGCATTTT	CASSFGPVNNQPQHF